This T cell receptor (beta chain) was sequenced during a study of T cells in Graves' hyperthyroidism and ophthalmopathy (dated 2019 in TCRdb). Some background on the complete study: Peripheral blood samples were taken at initial diagnosis, before any treatment was given. Once sampling was done, hyperthyroidism patients were given methimazole at a starting dose of 30 mg daily, whereas ophthalmopathy patients were given high-dose intravenous methylprednisolone. In addition, the study compared T-cell repertoires in thyroid tissue and in blood from about 6 Graves' hyperthyroidism patients. The paper reports TCR Vbeta CDR3 sequencing of 140 or so peripheral blood samples: fewer than 50 ophthalmopathy, approximately 74 hyperthyroidism and 17 progressor patients. Prospective prediction of ophthalmopathy was tested in an independent validation cohort of fewer than 20 hyperthyroidism patients and 15 to 17 patients who later progressed to ophthalmopathy. The roughly 100 discovery patients were divided at random into training and test sets in a 7:3 ratio. To identify TCR V-J signatures that set the groups apart, the researchers used a discovery cohort of 100 patients, made up of roughly 45 with Graves' ophthalmopathy and 57 with stable Graves' hyperthyroidism. What the work shows at the level of the full study, not this receptor alone: Most expanded thyroid clonotypes (frequency above 0.001) were also detected in blood, a finding suggesting that blood repertoires may reflect thyroid immune responses. In validation, progression to ophthalmopathy was predicted by the model with nearly 71% sensitivity and approximately 78% specificity, a median of approximately 6.5 months before onset. A 13 V-J signature model separated ophthalmopathy from stable hyperthyroidism, with approximately 87% sensitivity and roughly 81% specificity in cross-validation and 80%/75% in testing. Sample size was not statistically predetermined, and blinding of investigators to group allocation was not performed.

V loses 1 base of germline sequence and J loses 8 bases, and the interval between the two ends is 15 bases. Based on the germline V gene (reference sequence), the CDR1 and CDR2 sequences are DFQATT and SNEGSKA. Including the terminal cysteine and phenylalanine, the CDR3 comprises 14 residues. The retained sequence is limited to the CDR3, 42 bases, with the frame set at the first base. Stable Graves' hyperthyroidism was defined as the absence of progression to ophthalmopathy over 18 months of follow-up. Hyperthyroidism patients were aged 18 to 65 years and newly diagnosed, with disease duration of less than 2 months. Exclusion was applied to patients with uncontrolled infections, other autoimmune diseases, pregnancy or lactation. Diagnoses relied on clinical symptoms, serum thyroxine and TRAb, thyroid ultrasound and orbital computed tomography. PBMCs were isolated from 10 ml of fresh peripheral blood by Ficoll-Paque density gradient centrifugation. Trizol reagent was used to extract total RNA, and RNA quality was then checked on an Agilent 2100 Bioanalyzer.

TCR beta CDR3 regions were amplified from RNA transcripts. A first-round RT-PCR of the TCR CDR3 used the HTBI primer set with the Qiagen OneStep RT-PCR kit. A second multiplex PCR round built the libraries, followed by size selection and purification. Sequencing of the libraries was done on an Illumina HiSeq2000 using paired-end 100 bp reads. Turning to the authors' computational methods: SOAPnuke was used to process the raw data, removing reads that contained adapters or uncalled bases, had a mean Phred below 15, or lacked an exact match to the constant primer or identifier. COPE v1.2.5 was used to merge the high-quality paired reads, and each unique nucleotide sequence was defined as a clonotype. Clonotypes were aligned to IMGT TRBV, TRBD and TRBJ reference segments using MiTCR v1.1. Analysis was restricted to V-J combinations with a frequency above 0.0001, which covered roughly 99% of repertoires. The TCS score was defined as F50 (clonal expansion) divided by E x V (chaos), with BLOSUM62-based TCRdist calculated between CDR3 peptides within each V-J. Welch's t-statistics and random forest reduced 500 to 650 V-J features to 13, which were used in a naive Bayes classifier (R e1071). Clones were called with MiXCR by TCRdb after fastp trimmed the public reads at Q25, and only in-frame beta chains were retained. Under each unique CDR3 protein, matching rows form one entry showing the most common genes and DNA. TCRdb, not the original authors, processed these V and J calls. This sample gives around 690,000 distinct CDR3 sequences in total; around a sixth of them show up just once. Less than 20% of the sample rests with the top ten.

With respect to this clonotype: The clone's antigen remains unknown. Base qualities are not provided; no much larger clone lies one nucleotide away.

The rearrangement combines TRBV20-1 with TRBJ2-4; the D gene is possibly TRBD1 or TRBD2, with 5 bases matching each. This receptor was obtained from a man between 50 and 59 years old with Graves' hyperthyroidism. Sequencing was done on a sample of blood. The nucleotide sequence reads as follows: TGCAGTGCTAGAGGGAGGACATCACAGGACATTCAGTACTTC. It is translated as CSARGRTSQDIQYF.